The T cell receptor (beta chain) described here comes from a study of blood T cell repertoires in COVID-19. Study-wide context: PBMCs, B-cell-depleted T cells, or T cells provided the cDNA or gDNA that made up the material.

Generated by immunoSEQ multiplex PCR, the TCRdb table keeps only in-frame clones and is missing some. The sample contains roughly 200,000 clones, 75% to 85% of which appear only once. The V segment lost 0 bases and the J segment 3 bases; nucleotides outside the gene matches: 4. CDR1 is MGHRA, CDR2 YSYEKL, per germline. This CDR3 region has 16 residues. The genes are TRBV4-1 and TRBJ1-1, with TRBD1 identical over 10 bases. The TCR originated in a woman aged 40 to 49 with COVID-19, enrolled during active disease. The material sequenced was peripheral blood. DNA for the CDR3: TGCGCCAGCAGCCAAGAAGACAGGGGGCTAGACACTGAAGCTTTCTTT. This encodes CASSQEDRGLDTEAFF.